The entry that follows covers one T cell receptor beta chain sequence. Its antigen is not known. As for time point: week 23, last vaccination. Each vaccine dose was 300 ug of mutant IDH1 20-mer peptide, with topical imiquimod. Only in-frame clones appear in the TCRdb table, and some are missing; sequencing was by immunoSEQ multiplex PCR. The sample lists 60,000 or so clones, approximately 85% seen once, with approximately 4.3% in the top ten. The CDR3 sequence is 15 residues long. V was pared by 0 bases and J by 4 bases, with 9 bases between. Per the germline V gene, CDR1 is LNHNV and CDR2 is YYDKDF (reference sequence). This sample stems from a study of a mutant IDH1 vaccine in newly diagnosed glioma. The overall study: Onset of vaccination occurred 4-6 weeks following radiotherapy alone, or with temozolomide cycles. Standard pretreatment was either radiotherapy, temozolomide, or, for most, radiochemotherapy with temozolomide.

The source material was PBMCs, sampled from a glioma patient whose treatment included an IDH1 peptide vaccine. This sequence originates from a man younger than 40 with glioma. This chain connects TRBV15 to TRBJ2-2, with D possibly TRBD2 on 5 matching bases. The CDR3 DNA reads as TGTGCCACCAGCAGAGATCTGGGGAGCACCGGGGAGCTGTTTTTT. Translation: CATSRDLGSTGELFF.